A single sample gave rise to the 29 T cell receptor beta chains below, sequenced in a study of human T cells and chemical hapten exposure. Time point: pre-sensitization, week 0. Stated treatment: therapeutic diphenylcyclopropenone sensitization with weekly scalp DPC. TCRdb called the RACE reads again in MiXCR, with one record for every CDR3 protein. The sample contains about 350,000 distinct CDR3 sequences, about 5.4% of which appear only once. Source: whole blood, taken in connection with sensitization to the hapten diphenylcyclopropenone (DPC). All receptors come from a woman younger than 35 with alopecia areata. Some clones in this sample may be carry-over from other donors' samples.

This clonotype was seen ten or more times. The chain combines TRBV27 with TRBJ1-1; tentatively, D is TRBD1 (6 bases). Germline CDR1 and CDR2: MNHEY and SMNVEV (reference sequence). V shed 1 base and J shed 4 bases, with 13 bases lying between them. CDR3 length equals 15 residues. The CDR3 protein is CASSLFHRAGTEAFF. CDR3 nucleotide sequence: TGTGCCAGCAGTTTATTTCACAGGGCGGGCACTGAAGCTTTCTTT.

This clonotype was recorded a few times. V is TRBV6-5 and J is TRBJ1-6; a weak D match, TRBD1 (6 bases). The V end lost 2 bases, the J end lost 7 bases, and 9 bases lay between the germline ends. Germline values: CDR1 MNHEY, CDR2 SVGAGI. The CDR3 length is 14 residues. CDR3 nucleotide sequence: TGTGCCAGCAGTTACGGGGGGCGCAATTCACCCCTCCACTTT. This translates into CASSYGGRNSPLHF.

The chain links TRBV3-1 to TRBJ2-5; 12 bases are a match to TRBD2. CDR1 is LGHDT and CDR2 is YNNKEL in the germline V gene (reference sequence). This CDR3 comprises 16 residues. J gave up 5 bases and V 0 bases, and 4 bases lay outside the gene matches. The CDR3 DNA reads TGTGCCAGCAGCCAAGAACTAGCGGGGGGTCAGGAGACCCAGTACTTC. Translated: CASSQELAGGQETQYF.

This clonotype has a handful of counts. V usage is TRBV12-3 or TRBV12-4 and J usage is TRBJ2-3; TRBD2 agrees at 8 bases. The CDR3 covers 17 residues. With V trimmed by 3 bases and J by 3 bases, 11 bases remained unmatched. The CDR3 sequence: CASSFGPAGGWTDTQYF. DNA of the CDR3: TGTGCCAGCAGTTTTGGTCCCGCGGGGGGTTGGACAGATACGCAGTATTTT.

Many counts were recorded for this clonotype. CDR3 sequence (DNA): TGTGCCAGCAGCCAAGCGGGACAGGAACTTAAGTACGAGCAGTACTTC. This encodes CASSQAGQELKYEQYF. The chain joins TRBV4-2 to TRBJ2-7, with TRBD1 matching over 8 bases. The trim removed 1 base at V and 4 bases at J, leaving 9 bases unmatched. The V gene's germline CDR1 is LGHNA and CDR2 YNFKEQ. This CDR3 has 16 amino acids.

In this sample, this clonotype turned up many times. The chain has TRBV4-2 and TRBJ1-6; 8 nucleotides line up with TRBD1. Trimming took 0 bases from V and 8 from J; bases not matched to a gene: 3. The CDR3 loop spans 15 amino acids. Per germline, CDR1 LGHNA and CDR2 YNFKEQ. CDR3 region: CASSQDQGAYSPLHF. For the CDR3, the DNA is TGTGCCAGCAGCCAAGATCAGGGGGCGTATTCACCCCTCCACTTT.

The V call is TRBV12-5, the J call TRBJ1-1; no firm D call. CDR3 length equals 13 residues. V was pared by 1 base and J by 6 bases, with 9 bases between. The germline V gene encodes CDR1 LGHNT and CDR2 FRNRAP. The CDR3 here is CASGLGGGAEAFF. Written as DNA, the CDR3 is TGTGCTAGTGGTTTGGGTGGTGGGGCTGAAGCTTTCTTT.

The chain employs TRBV24-1 and TRBJ2-3; perhaps TRBD2 as D (7 bases). This CDR3 region has 17 residues. CDR1 and CDR2 (germline): KGHDR, SFDVKD. V was shortened by 2 bases and J by 7 bases, with 21 bases between the two germline ends. The CDR3 spells CATSDSKTSLGGHTQYF. The CDR3, as DNA: TGTGCCACCAGTGATTCGAAGACTAGCCTGGGGGGGCATACGCAGTATTTT.

This clonotype was found a few times. The genes are TRBV18 and TRBJ1-5; D is uncertain. V was trimmed by 0 bases and J by 3 bases, leaving 9 bases between them. This CDR3 spans 15 amino acids. Germline-derived CDR1 and CDR2 are KGHSH and LQKENI. For the CDR3, the DNA is TGTGCCAGCTCACCACCGTCGACCGTCAATCAGCCCCAGCATTTT. This codes for CASSPPSTVNQPQHF.

In its sample, this clonotype was seen many times. This chain links TRBV3-1 with TRBJ1-2; D is unresolved. Germline V gene data show CDR1 as LGHDT and CDR2 as YNNKEL (reference sequence). V shed 1 base and J shed 2 bases, with 8 bases lying between them. The CDR3 extends over 14 amino acids. CDR3 nucleotides: TGTGCCAGCAGCCAAGGTGAAGGAAACTATGGCTACACCTTC. Its translation: CASSQGEGNYGYTF.

This clonotype was counted between two and nine times. This chain joins TRBV10-3 and TRBJ1-1; a possible D gene is TRBD1 (5 bases). V was pared by 0 bases and J by 8 bases, with 13 bases between. Per the germline V gene, CDR1 is ENHRY and CDR2 is SYGVKD. This CDR3 contains 14 residues. CDR3 in amino acids: CAISESGGSVEAFF. The CDR3 DNA sequence: TGTGCCATCAGTGAGTCGGGGGGAAGCGTCGAAGCTTTCTTT.

This clonotype was recorded a few times. J is TRBJ2-3 and V is TRBV14; D uncertain. From germline, CDR1 is SGHDN and CDR2 FVKESK. The germline V and J ends were trimmed by 2 bases and 0 bases, with 6 bases remaining between them. The CDR3 totals 14 residues. CDR3 residues: CASSQTLSTDTQYF. CDR3 coding DNA: TGTGCCAGCAGCCAAACTCTCAGCACAGATACGCAGTATTTT.

This clonotype was seen a handful of times. This chain connects TRBV12-3 or TRBV12-4 to TRBJ1-2; 8 bases map to TRBD1. Germline trimming cut 4 bases from V and 5 bases from J; bases unmatched to any gene: 6. The CDR3 consists of 14 residues. The chain's CDR3 is CASSSPGQDYGYTF. The CDR3 DNA reads TGTGCCAGCAGTTCTCCGGGACAGGATTATGGCTACACCTTC.

This rearrangement joins TRBV12-3 or TRBV12-4 to TRBJ2-5, with D uncertain. CDR3 length equals 14 residues. Trimming removed 3 bases from V and 2 bases from J, with 10 bases in between. DNA of the CDR3: TGTGCCAGCAGTTTTGGTGACTGGCAAGAGACCCAGTACTTC. This codes for CASSFGDWQETQYF.

Within the sample, this clonotype is medium-sized (0.01 to 0.1%). The chain recombines TRBV28 with TRBJ1-5; a weak D match, TRBD1 (5 bases). Germline V gene sequence: CDR1 MDHEN, CDR2 SYDVKM. The V and J ends lost 6 bases and 1 base respectively, with 13 bases between them. The CDR3 length is 15 residues. CDR3 in amino acids: CASSLTQGSNQPQHF. For the CDR3, the DNA is TGTGCCAGCAGCTTAACCCAGGGAAGCAATCAGCCCCAGCATTTT.

The table lists this clonotype with a few counts. V gene TRBV6-1 combines with J gene TRBJ2-7; a weak D match, TRBD2 (5 bases). This CDR3 is 13 amino acids long. V gave up 7 bases and J gave up 2 bases, with 12 bases separating them. Germline V CDR1 and CDR2: MNHNS, SASEGT. The CDR3 here is CASTLDGTYEQYF. As DNA, the CDR3 is TGTGCCAGCACGTTGGACGGGACCTACGAGCAGTACTTC.

This clonotype appeared many times. V and J are TRBV20-1 and TRBJ2-3; D gene uncertain. V was clipped by 3 bases and J by 6 bases, with 16 bases between them. Looked up from germline, CDR1 is DFQATT and CDR2 is SNEGSKA (reference sequence). This CDR3 comprises 14 residues. The CDR3 loop is CSASSGFTPDTQYF. CDR3 nucleotides: TGCAGTGCTAGCTCCGGGTTTACCCCGGATACGCAGTATTTT.

A few counts support this clonotype. The chain is built from TRBV6-1 and TRBJ2-3; TRBD2 aligns across 13 bases. The CDR3 runs 15 residues. Germline V gene lookup returns CDR1 MNHNS and CDR2 SASEGT. The V and J ends lost 7 bases and 2 bases, in that order; junction bases with no gene match: 3. The CDR3 loop reads CASKGLAGHTDTQYF. In nucleotides, the CDR3 is TGTGCCAGCAAGGGACTAGCGGGGCACACAGATACGCAGTATTTT.

The chain couples TRBV2 to TRBJ2-5; tentatively, D is TRBD1 or TRBD2 (5 bases each). V was clipped by 5 bases and J by 1 base, with 14 bases between them. There are 15 residues in the CDR3. Germline lookup yields CDR1 SNHLY and CDR2 FYNNEI. CDR3 sequence: CASSLGRPFQETQYF. For the CDR3, the DNA is TGTGCCAGCAGTCTGGGACGGCCCTTCCAAGAGACCCAGTACTTC.

There are a few counts of this clonotype. The rearrangement links TRBV20-1 to TRBJ1-5; TRBD1 matches 7 bases. CDR1 is DFQATT, CDR2 SNEGSKA, per germline (reference sequence). V gave up 1 base and J gave up 2 bases; unmatched junction bases: 5. The CDR3 loop spans 15 amino acids. The CDR3 DNA sequence: TGCAGTGCTAGAGCTAACAGGGGCGGCAATCAGCCCCAGCATTTT. Amino acids: CSARANRGGNQPQHF.

This clonotype was counted ten times or more. This chain joins TRBV6-5 and TRBJ1-6; D is undetermined. Trimming took off 6 bases at V and 8 bases at J, with 17 bases between the two ends. CDR3 length: 15 residues. CDR1 and CDR2 from the germline V gene are MNHEY and SVGAGI. This CDR3 reads CASRPLEGIDSPLHF. Written as DNA, the CDR3 is TGTGCCAGCAGACCCCTTGAGGGTATAGATTCACCCCTCCACTTT.

Many counts were recorded for this clonotype. The chain joins TRBV4-1 to TRBJ1-1, with D hard to call. CDR3 length equals 12 residues. Germline V lookup: CDR1 MGHRA, CDR2 YSYEKL. Trimming cost V 0 bases and J 3 bases, with 2 bases left between them. As DNA, the CDR3 is TGCGCCAGCAGCCAAGAGTACACTGAAGCTTTCTTT. This translates into CASSQEYTEAFF.

This clonotype was seen repeatedly, ten times or more. The rearrangement uses TRBV20-1 and TRBJ1-3, with TRBD1 matching over 7 bases. The V gene's germline CDR1 is DFQATT and CDR2 SNEGSKA (reference sequence). This CDR3 contains 14 residues. V trimming: 5 bases; J trimming: 4 bases; junction bases outside the gene matches: 8. The CDR3 loop reads CSARRTGEGNTIYF. The CDR3 nucleotides are TGCAGTGCTCGTCGGACAGGAGAAGGAAACACCATATATTTT.

This clonotype was counted between two and nine times. This chain links TRBV7-2 with TRBJ2-2, with D hard to call. This CDR3 spans 13 amino acids. V dropped 3 bases and J dropped 4 bases, with 6 bases sitting between them. Germline CDR1 reads SGHTA; CDR2 reads FQGNSA. CDR3 protein: CASSFFSTGELFF. The DNA of the CDR3 is TGTGCCAGCAGCTTTTTTAGCACCGGGGAGCTGTTTTTT. The whole variable domain, filled in from reference TRBV7-2 and TRBJ2-2, reads GAGVSQSPSNKVTEKGKDVELRCDPISGHTALYWYRQSLGQGLEFLIYFQGNSAPDKSGLPSDRFSAERTGGSVSTLTIQRTQQEDSAVYLCASSFFSTGELFFGEGSRLTVL.

This sequence joins TRBV7-3 and TRBJ2-5; 8 nucleotides agree with TRBD1. J was trimmed by 5 bases and V by 5 bases; bases with no gene match: 13. The germline gives CDR1 SGHTA, CDR2 FQGTGA. This CDR3 comprises 16 residues. CDR3 region: CASSHRTGRLGETQYF. As DNA, the CDR3 is TGTGCCAGCAGCCATCGGACAGGGAGGTTAGGCGAGACCCAGTACTTC. Combining the CDR3 with reference TRBV7-3 and TRBJ2-5 gives the whole variable domain GAGVSQTPSNKVTEKGKYVELRCDPISGHTALYWYRQSLGQGPEFLIYFQGTGAADDSGLPNDRFFAVRPEGSVSTLKIQRTERGDSAVYLCASSHRTGRLGETQYFGPGTRLLVL.

The chain uses TRBV6-5 and TRBJ2-7; no clear D. Germline CDR1 reads MNHEY; CDR2 reads SVGAGI. The CDR3 sequence is 12 residues long. The ends were cut back, 3 bases at V and 6 bases at J, with 9 bases in the middle. The CDR3 sequence: CASSYSGTEQYF. As DNA, the CDR3 is TGTGCCAGCAGTTATTCCGGCACCGAGCAGTACTTC.

This clonotype has at least ten counts. The V gene is TRBV10-3, the J gene TRBJ2-7; no clear D gene. Trimming took off 0 bases at V and 5 bases at J, with 17 bases between the two ends. Germline V lookup: CDR1 ENHRY, CDR2 SYGVKD. The CDR3 is 16 residues long. CDR3 sequence: CAISESRQALGDEQYF. DNA of the CDR3: TGTGCCATCAGTGAGTCTCGTCAGGCCCTCGGCGACGAGCAGTACTTC.

This clonotype has more than one count but fewer than ten. This chain joins TRBV20-1 and TRBJ2-6, with D possibly matching TRBD1 (7 bases). CDR1 DFQATT and CDR2 SNEGSKA come from the germline V gene (reference sequence). CDR3 length: 17 residues. V lost 0 bases and J lost 0, with 12 bases in between. In DNA form, the CDR3 reads TGCAGTGCTAGAGATACAGGGGACTTCTCTGGGGCCAACGTCCTGACTTTC. Translating it yields CSARDTGDFSGANVLTF.

The rearrangement joins TRBV6-6 to TRBJ1-5; D may be TRBD1 (5 bases). The CDR3 contains 15 residues. From germline, CDR1 is MNHNY and CDR2 SVGAGI (reference sequence). The V and J ends lost 2 bases and 0 bases respectively, with 8 bases between them. The CDR3 reads CASSYPDTSNQPQHF. The CDR3 DNA is TGTGCCAGCAGTTACCCGGACACTAGCAATCAGCCCCAGCATTTT.